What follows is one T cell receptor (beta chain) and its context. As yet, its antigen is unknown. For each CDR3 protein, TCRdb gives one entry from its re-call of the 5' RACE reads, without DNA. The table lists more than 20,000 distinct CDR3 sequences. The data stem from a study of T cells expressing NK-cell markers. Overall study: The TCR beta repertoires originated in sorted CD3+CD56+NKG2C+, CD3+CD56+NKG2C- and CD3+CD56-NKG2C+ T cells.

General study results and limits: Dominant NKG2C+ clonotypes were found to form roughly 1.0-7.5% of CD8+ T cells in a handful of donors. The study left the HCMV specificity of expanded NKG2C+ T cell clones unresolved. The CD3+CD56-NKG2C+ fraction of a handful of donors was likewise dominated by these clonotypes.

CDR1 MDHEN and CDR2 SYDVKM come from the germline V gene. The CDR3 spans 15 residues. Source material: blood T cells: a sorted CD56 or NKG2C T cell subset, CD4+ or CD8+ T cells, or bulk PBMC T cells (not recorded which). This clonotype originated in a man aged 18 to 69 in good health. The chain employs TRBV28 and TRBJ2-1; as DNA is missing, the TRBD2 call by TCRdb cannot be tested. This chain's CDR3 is CASSNPSGGNNEQFF.